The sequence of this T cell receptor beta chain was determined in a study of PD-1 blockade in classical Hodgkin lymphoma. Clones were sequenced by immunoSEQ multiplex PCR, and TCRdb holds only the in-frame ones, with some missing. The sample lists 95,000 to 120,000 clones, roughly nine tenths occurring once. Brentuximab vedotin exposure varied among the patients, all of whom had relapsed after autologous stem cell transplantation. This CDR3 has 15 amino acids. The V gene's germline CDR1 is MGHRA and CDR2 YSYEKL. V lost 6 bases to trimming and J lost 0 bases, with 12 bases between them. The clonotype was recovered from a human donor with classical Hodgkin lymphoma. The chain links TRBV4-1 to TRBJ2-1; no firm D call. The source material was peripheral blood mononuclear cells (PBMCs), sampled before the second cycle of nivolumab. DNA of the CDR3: TGCGCCAGCAGGGCGGTGGGTGGCTCCTACAATGAGCAGTTCTTC. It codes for CASRAVGGSYNEQFF.